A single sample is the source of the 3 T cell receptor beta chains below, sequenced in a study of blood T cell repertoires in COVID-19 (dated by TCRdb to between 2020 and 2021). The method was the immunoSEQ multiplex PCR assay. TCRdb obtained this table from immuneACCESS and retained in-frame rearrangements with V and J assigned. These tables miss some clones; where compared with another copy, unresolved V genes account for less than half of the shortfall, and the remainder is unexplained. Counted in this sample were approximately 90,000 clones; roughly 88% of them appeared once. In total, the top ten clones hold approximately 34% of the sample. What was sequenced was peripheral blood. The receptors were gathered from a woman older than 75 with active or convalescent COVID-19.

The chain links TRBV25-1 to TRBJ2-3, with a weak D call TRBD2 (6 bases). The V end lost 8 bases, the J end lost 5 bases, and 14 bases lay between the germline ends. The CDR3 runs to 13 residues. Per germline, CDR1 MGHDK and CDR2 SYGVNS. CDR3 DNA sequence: TGTGCCAGCTCGGCTGGAGGGGTAGATACGCAGTATTTT. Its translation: CASSAGGVDTQYF.

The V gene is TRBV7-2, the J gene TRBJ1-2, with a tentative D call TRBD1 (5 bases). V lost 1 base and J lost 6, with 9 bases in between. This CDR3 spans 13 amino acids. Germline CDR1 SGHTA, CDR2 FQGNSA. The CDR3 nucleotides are TGTGCCAGCAGCTTAGGCAGGGTGGATGGCTACACCTTC. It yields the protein CASSLGRVDGYTF.

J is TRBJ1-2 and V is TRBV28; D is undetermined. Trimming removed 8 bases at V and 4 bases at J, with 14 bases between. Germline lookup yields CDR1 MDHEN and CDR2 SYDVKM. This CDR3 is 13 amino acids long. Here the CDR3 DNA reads TGTGCCAGCCTGGAAAGCGAACCCTATGGCTACACCTTC. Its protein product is CASLESEPYGYTF.